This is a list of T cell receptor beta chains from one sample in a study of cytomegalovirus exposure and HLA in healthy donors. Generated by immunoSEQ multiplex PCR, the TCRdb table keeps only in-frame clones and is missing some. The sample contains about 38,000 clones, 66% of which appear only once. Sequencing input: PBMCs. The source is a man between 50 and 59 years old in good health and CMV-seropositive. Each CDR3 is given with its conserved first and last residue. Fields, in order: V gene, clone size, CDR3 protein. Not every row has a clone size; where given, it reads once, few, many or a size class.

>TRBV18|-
CASSPQGARDTQYF
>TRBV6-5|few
CASSSRAGGYGYTF
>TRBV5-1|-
CASSPTVGGYQHF
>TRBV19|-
CASTPQWTAYEQYF
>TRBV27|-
CASSPSGGAAYEQYF
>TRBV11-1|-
CAVSPGQASETQYF
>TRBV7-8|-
CASSNGTVGYTF
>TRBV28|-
CASRKTGTDTQYF
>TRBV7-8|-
CASSLRGFDTDTQYF
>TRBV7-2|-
CASSLLIAYNEQFF
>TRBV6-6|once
CASSFAPGQGQPQHF
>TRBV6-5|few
CASRDPNRGGYGYTF
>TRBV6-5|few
CASRPTGDSNQPQHF
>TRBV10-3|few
CAISESKLAFF
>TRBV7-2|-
CASSQGLAGVLSYEQYF
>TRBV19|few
CASSIGQGAFNEQFF
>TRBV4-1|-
CASSQVFTGSSYNSPLHF
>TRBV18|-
CASSPGTVSYEQYF
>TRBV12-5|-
CASGLTGLTTEAFF
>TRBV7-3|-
CASGSGVNTEAFF
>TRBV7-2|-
CASSLNQGAIGYTF
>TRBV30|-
CACQKDFQETQYF
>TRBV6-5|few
CASSYSSGAGANVLTF
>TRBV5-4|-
CASSGGLAGGDTQYF
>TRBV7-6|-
CASSLAQGDQETQYF
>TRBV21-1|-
CASSSHRQTMNTEAFF